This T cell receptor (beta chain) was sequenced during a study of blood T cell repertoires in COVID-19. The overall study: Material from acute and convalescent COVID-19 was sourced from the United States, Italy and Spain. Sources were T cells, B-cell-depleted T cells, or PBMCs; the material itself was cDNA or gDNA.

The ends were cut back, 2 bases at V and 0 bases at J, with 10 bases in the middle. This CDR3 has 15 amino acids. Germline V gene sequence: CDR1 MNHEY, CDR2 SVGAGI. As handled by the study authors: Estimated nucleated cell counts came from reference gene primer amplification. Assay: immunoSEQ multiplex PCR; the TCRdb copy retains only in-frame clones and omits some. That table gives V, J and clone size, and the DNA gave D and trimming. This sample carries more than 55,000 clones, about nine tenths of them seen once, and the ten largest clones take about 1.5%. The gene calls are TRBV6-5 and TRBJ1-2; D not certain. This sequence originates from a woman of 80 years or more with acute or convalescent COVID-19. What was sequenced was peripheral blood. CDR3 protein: CASSYRRQANYGYTF. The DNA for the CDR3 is TGTGCCAGCAGTTACCGGCGGCAAGCTAACTATGGCTACACCTTC.